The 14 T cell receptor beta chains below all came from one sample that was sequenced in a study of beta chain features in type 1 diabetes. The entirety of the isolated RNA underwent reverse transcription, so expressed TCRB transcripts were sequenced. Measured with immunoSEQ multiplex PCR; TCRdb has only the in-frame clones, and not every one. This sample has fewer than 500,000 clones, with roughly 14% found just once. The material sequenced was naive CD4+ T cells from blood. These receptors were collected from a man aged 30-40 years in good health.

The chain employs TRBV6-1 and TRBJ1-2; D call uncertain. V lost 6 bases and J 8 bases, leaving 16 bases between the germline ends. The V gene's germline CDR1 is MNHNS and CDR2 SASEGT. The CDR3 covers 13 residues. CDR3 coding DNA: TGTGCCAGCAGAGACCTCTCGCCGAAGGGCTACACCTTC. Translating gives CASRDLSPKGYTF.

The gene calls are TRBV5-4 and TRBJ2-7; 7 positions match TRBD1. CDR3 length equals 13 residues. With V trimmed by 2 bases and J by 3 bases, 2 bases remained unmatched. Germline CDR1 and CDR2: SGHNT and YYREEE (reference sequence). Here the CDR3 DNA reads TGTGCCAGCAGCTTAGACAGGGACTACGAGCAGTACGTC. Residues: CASSLDRDYEQYV.

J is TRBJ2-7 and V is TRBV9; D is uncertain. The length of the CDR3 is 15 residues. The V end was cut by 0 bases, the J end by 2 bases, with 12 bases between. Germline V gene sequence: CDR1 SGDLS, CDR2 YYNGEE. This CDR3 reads CASSVAPRSTYEQYF. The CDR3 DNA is TGTGCCAGCAGCGTAGCCCCGCGCTCCACCTACGAGCAGTACTTC.

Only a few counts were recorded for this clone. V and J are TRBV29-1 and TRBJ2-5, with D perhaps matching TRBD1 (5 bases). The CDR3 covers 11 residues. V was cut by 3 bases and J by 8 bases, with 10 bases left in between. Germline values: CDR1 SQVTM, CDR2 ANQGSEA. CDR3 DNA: TGCAGCGTTGATAATAGGGGAACCCAGTACTTC. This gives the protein CSVDNRGTQYF. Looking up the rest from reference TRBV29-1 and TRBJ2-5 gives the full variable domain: SAVISQKPSRDICQRGTSLTIQCQVDSQVTMMFWYRQQPGQSLTLIATANQGSEATYESGFVIDKFPISRPNLTFSTLTVSNMSPEDSSIYLCSVDNRGTQYFGPGTRLLVL.

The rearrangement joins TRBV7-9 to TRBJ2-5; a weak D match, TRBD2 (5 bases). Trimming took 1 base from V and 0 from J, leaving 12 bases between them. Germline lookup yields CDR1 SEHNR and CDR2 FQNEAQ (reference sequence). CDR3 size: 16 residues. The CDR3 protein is CASSLERDPYQETQYF. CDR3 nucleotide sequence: TGTGCCAGCAGCTTAGAGAGGGATCCGTACCAAGAGACCCAGTACTTC.

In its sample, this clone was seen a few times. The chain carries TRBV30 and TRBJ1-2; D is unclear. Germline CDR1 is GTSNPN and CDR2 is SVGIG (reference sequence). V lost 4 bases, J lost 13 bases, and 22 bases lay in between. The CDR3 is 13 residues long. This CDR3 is CAWTPLRIELVTF. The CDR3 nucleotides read TGTGCCTGGACCCCACTCAGGATCGAACTTGTCACCTTC. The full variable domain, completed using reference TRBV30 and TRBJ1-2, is SQTIHQWPATLVQPVGSPLSLECTVEGTSNPNLYWYRQAAGRGLQLLFYSVGIGQISSEVPQNLSASRPQDRQFILSSKKLLLSDSGFYLCAWTPLRIELVTFGSGTRLTVV.

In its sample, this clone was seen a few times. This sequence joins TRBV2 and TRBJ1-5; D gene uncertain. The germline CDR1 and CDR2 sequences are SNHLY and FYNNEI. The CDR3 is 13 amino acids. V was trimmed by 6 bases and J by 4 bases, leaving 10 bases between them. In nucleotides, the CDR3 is TGTGCCAGCAGCGGAGGGCTTAATCAGCCCCAGCATTTT. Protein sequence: CASSGGLNQPQHF.

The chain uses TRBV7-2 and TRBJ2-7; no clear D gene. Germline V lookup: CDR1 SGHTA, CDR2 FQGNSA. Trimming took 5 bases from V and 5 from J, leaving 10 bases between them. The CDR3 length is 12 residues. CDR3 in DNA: TGTGCCAGCAGCCCCCCCCGGCACGAGCAGTACTTC. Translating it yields CASSPPRHEQYF.

The CDR3 reads CASSLTLMEEQYF. Here the CDR3 DNA reads TGCGCCAGCAGCTTGACACTTATGGAAGAGCAGTACTTC. The V gene is TRBV5-1, the J gene TRBJ2-7, with D unclear. Trimming took 1 base from V and 7 from J, leaving 12 bases between them. There are 13 residues in the CDR3. Germline V gene sequence: CDR1 SGHRS, CDR2 YFSETQ.

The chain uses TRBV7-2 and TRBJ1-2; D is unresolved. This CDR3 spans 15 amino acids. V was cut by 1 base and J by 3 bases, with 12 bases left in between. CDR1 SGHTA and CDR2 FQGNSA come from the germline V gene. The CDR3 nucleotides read TGTGCCAGCAGCTTAGTTGAGGGATCGTACTATGGCTACACCTTC. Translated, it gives CASSLVEGSYYGYTF.

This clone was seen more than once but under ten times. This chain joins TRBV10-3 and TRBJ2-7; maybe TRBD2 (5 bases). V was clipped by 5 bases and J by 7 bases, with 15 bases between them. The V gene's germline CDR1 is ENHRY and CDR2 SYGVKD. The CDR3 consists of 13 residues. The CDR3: CAISPAPGMEQYV. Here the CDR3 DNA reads TGTGCCATCAGTCCGGCCCCGGGGATGGAGCAGTACGTC.

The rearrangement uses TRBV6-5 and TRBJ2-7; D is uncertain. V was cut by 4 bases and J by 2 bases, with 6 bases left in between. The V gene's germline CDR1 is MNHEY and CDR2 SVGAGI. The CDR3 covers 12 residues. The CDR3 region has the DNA TGTGCCAGCAGTTCCGATACCTACGAGCAGTACTTC. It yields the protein CASSSDTYEQYF.

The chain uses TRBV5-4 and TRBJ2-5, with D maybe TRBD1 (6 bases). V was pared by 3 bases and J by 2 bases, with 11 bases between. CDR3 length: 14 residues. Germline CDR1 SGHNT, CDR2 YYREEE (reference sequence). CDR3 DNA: TGTGCCAGCAGCTGGGGGACAAAACAAGAGACCCAGTACTTC. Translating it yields CASSWGTKQETQYF.

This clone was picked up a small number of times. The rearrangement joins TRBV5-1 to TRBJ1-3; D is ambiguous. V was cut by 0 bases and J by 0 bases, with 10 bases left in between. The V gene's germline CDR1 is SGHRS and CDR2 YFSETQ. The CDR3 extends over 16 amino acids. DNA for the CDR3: TGCGCCAGCAGCTTGGGTCCGGGTAACTCTGGAAACACCATATATTTT. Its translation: CASSLGPGNSGNTIYF.